This T cell receptor (beta chain) is from a study of cytomegalovirus exposure and HLA in healthy donors. V lost 0 bases and J 13 bases, leaving 9 bases between the germline ends. The germline gives CDR1 GTSNPN, CDR2 SVGIG (reference sequence). The CDR3 is made up of 11 amino acids. The study ran its PCR with 60 Vbeta and 13 Jbeta primers. Clones were sequenced by immunoSEQ multiplex PCR, and TCRdb holds only the in-frame ones, with some missing. The repertoire holds roughly 99,000 clones, with around two thirds as singletons. Healthy individuals who donated bone marrow served as the donors. Regarding this clone: The antigen is not known.

Study-wide points: TCR association rates varied by HLA locus in a later analysis, with DRB1 highest and HLA-C lowest. Some public TCRs appeared in many individuals, while most sequences were rare. It was fewer than 200 TCR beta chains that were listed as cytomegalovirus-associated.

The chain has TRBV30 and TRBJ1-4; D uncertain. The receptor was isolated from a woman in her 40s in good health and CMV-seropositive. The sample taken for sequencing was PBMCs. The CDR3 loop reads CAWSVQGGLFF. The CDR3 DNA follows: TGTGCCTGGAGTGTCCAAGGAGGACTGTTTTTT.